These 9 T cell receptor beta chains were sequenced from one sample in a study of cytomegalovirus exposure and HLA in healthy donors. Vbeta (60) and Jbeta (13) primers were used in the PCR. Libraries were prepared by immunoSEQ multiplex PCR; TCRdb keeps only in-frame clonotypes and omits some of them. The sample carries roughly 170,000 clones, 70% to 80% recorded once. Sample: PBMCs. Receptors originate from a woman aged 25 to 39 in good health and CMV-seropositive.

The V gene is TRBV7-8, the J gene TRBJ1-5, with D hard to call. V lost 3 bases and J lost 4, with 7 bases in between. Germline values: CDR1 SGHVS, CDR2 FQNEAQ. The CDR3 has 13 amino acids. CDR3 coding DNA: TGTGCCAGCAGCTTTCAGGAAAATCAGCCCCAGCATTTT. Residues: CASSFQENQPQHF.

V gene TRBV12-5 combines with J gene TRBJ1-1; D remains ambiguous. The V end was cut by 4 bases, the J end by 0 bases, with 6 bases between. The CDR3 totals 13 residues. Germline V gene lookup returns CDR1 LGHNT and CDR2 FRNRAP. This CDR3 reads CASGSGMNTEAFF. The CDR3 nucleotides read TGTGCTAGTGGTTCCGGGATGAACACTGAAGCTTTCTTT. Full variable domain (missing parts from reference TRBV12-5 and TRBJ1-1): DARVTQTPRHKVTEMGQEVTMRCQPILGHNTVFWYRQTMMQGLELLAYFRNRAPLDDSGMPKDRFSAEMPDATLATLKIQPSEPRDSAVYFCASGSGMNTEAFFGQGTRLTVV.

J is TRBJ2-7 and V is TRBV6-1, with a weak D call TRBD2 (6 bases). Germline V gene lookup returns CDR1 MNHNS and CDR2 SASEGT. The CDR3 runs 14 residues. Trimming removed 0 bases at V and 3 bases at J, with 9 bases between. CDR3 sequence reads: CASSEAATSYEQYF. The CDR3, as DNA: TGTGCCAGCAGTGAAGCCGCGACTAGCTACGAGCAGTACTTC.

The rearrangement uses TRBV19 and TRBJ2-4; TRBD2 is a possible D gene (6 bases). Germline values: CDR1 LNHDA, CDR2 SQIVND (reference sequence). V was pared by 9 bases and J by 0 bases, with 12 bases between. There are 14 residues in the CDR3. CDR3 sequence (DNA): TGTGCCAGACCCTCGGGACTAGCCAAAAACATTCAGTACTTC. This gives the protein CARPSGLAKNIQYF.

The chain is built from TRBV28 and TRBJ2-7; 12 nucleotides match TRBD2. This CDR3 comprises 14 residues. Losses at the gene ends were 5 bases for V and 7 bases for J; bases not matched to a gene: 6. The germline V gene has CDR1 MDHEN and CDR2 SYDVKM. CDR3 DNA sequence: TGTGCCAGCAGTCAAGGACTAGCGGGATGGGAGCAGTACTTC. It encodes CASSQGLAGWEQYF.

The chain combines TRBV29-1 with TRBJ2-7; D gene uncertain. CDR1 SQVTM and CDR2 ANQGSEA come from the germline V gene. V lost 2 bases and J 2 bases, leaving 10 bases between the germline ends. The CDR3 is 13 amino acids. CDR3 loop: CSVEKATTYEQYF. In DNA form, the CDR3 reads TGCAGCGTTGAAAAGGCCACTACCTACGAGCAGTACTTC.

V and J are TRBV9 and TRBJ1-2; a weak D match, TRBD1 (6 bases). V gave up 1 base and J gave up 1 base, with 11 bases separating them. Germline lookup yields CDR1 SGDLS and CDR2 YYNGEE. The CDR3 spans 15 residues. CDR3 region: CASSVSGGLNYGYTF. DNA for the CDR3: TGTGCCAGCAGCGTATCCGGGGGGCTTAACTATGGCTACACCTTC. The entire variable domain, with the rest obtained from reference TRBV9 and TRBJ1-2, is as follows: DSGVTQTPKHLITATGQRVTLRCSPRSGDLSVYWYQQSLDQGLQFLIQYYNGEERAKGNILERFSAQQFPDLHSELNLSSLELGDSALYFCASSVSGGLNYGYTFGSGTRLTVV.

This clone came up a few times. The chain recombines TRBV30 with TRBJ1-2, with D possibly TRBD1 on 6 matching bases. The germline V and J ends were trimmed by 4 bases and 0 bases, with 15 bases remaining between them. This CDR3 is built from 15 residues. Germline-derived CDR1 and CDR2 are GTSNPN and SVGIG (reference sequence). CDR3 DNA sequence: TGTGCCTGGATAGGGGCAGGGGCTACTAACTATGGCTACACCTTC. Translation: CAWIGAGATNYGYTF.

The chain has TRBV19 and TRBJ2-7, with a weak D call TRBD1 (8 bases). The CDR3 covers 13 residues. V was pared by 6 bases and J by 4 bases, with 13 bases between. In germline, CDR1 is LNHDA, CDR2 SQIVND (reference sequence). CDR3 loop: CASSTGGGYEQYF. In DNA, the CDR3 is TGTGCCAGTAGCACAGGGGGGGGTTACGAGCAGTACTTC.